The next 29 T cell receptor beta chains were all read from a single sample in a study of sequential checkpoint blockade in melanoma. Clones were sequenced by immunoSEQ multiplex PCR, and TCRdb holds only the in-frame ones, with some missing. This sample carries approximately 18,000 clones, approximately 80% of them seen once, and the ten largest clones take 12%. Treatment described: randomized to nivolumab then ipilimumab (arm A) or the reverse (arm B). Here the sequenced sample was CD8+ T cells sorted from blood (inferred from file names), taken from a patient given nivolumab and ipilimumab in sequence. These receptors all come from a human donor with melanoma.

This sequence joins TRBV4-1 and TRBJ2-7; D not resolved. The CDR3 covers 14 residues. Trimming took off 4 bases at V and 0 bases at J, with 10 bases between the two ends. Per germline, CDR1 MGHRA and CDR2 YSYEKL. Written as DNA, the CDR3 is TGCGCCAGCAGCCCGAAGAGAGGCTCCTACGAGCAGTACTTC. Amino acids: CASSPKRGSYEQYF.

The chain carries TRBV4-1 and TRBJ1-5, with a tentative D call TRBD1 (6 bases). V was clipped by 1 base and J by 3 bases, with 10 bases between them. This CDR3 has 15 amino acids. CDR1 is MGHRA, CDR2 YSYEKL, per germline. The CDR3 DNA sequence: TGCGCCAGCAGCCAAGGAGACAGGATCAATCAGCCCCAGCATTTT. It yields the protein CASSQGDRINQPQHF.

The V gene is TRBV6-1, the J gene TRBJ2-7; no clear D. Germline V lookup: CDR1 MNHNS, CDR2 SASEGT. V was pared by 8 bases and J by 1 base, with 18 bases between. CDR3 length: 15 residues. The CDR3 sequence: CASLMASGTSYEQYF. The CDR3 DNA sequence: TGTGCCAGCTTGATGGCCTCAGGAACATCCTACGAGCAGTACTTC.

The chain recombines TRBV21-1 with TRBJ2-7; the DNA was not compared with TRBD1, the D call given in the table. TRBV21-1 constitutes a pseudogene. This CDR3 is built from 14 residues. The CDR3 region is CATINRTVRYEQYF. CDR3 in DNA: TGTGCCACTATCAATCGGACAGTTCGCTACGAGCAGTACTTC.

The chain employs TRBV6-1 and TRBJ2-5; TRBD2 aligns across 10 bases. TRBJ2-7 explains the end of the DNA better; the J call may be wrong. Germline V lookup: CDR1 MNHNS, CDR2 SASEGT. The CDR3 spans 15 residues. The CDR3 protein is CASSPWTSGPYEQYF. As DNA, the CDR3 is TGTGCCAGCAGTCCTTGGACTAGCGGCCCCTACGAGCAGTACTTC.

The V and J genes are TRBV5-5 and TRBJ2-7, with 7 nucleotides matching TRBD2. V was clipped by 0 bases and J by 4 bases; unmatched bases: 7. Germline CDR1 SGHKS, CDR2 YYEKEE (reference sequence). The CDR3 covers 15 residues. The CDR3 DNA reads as TGTGCCAGCAGCTTGGTGGCGGGAGCTAATTACGAGCAGTACTTC. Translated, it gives CASSLVAGANYEQYF. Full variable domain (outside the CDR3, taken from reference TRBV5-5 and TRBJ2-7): DAGVTQSPTHLIKTRGQQVTLRCSPISGHKSVSWYQQVLGQGPQFIFQYYEKEERGRGNFPDRFSARQFPNYSSELNVNALLLGDSALYLCASSLVAGANYEQYFGPGTRLTVT.

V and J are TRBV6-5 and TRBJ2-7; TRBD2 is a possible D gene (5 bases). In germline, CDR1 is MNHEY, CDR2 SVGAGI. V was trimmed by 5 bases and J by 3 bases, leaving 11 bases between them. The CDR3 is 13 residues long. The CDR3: CASSPGEGYEQYF. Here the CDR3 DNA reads TGTGCCAGCAGTCCCGGTGAGGGCTACGAGCAGTACTTC.

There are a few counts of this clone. In DNA, the CDR3 is TGTGCCAGCAAGGAACAGGCGGACACCTTC. Translation gives CASKEQADTF. The chain couples TRBV2 to TRBJ1-2; weak D call: TRBD1 (5 bases). The CDR3 covers 10 residues. CDR1 is SNHLY and CDR2 is FYNNEI in the germline V gene. The ends were cut back, 7 bases at V and 12 bases at J, with 12 bases in the middle.

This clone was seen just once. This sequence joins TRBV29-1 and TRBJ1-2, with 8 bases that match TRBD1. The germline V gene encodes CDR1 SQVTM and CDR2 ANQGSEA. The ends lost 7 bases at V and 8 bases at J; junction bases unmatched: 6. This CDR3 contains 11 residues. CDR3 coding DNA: TGCAGCGGCAGGACAGGGACCGGCTACACCTTC. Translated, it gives CSGRTGTGYTF.

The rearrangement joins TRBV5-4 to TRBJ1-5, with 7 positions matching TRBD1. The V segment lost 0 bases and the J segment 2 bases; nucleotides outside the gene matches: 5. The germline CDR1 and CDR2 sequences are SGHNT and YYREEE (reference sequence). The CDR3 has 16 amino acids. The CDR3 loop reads CASSLDGGTGNQPQHF. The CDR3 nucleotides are TGTGCCAGCAGCTTGGATGGGGGGACAGGCAATCAGCCCCAGCATTTT. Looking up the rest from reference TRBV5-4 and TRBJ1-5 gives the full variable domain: ETGVTQSPTHLIKTRGQQVTLRCSSQSGHNTVSWYQQALGQGPQFIFQYYREEENGRGNFPPRFSGLQFPNYSSELNVNALELDDSALYLCASSLDGGTGNQPQHFGDGTRLSIL.

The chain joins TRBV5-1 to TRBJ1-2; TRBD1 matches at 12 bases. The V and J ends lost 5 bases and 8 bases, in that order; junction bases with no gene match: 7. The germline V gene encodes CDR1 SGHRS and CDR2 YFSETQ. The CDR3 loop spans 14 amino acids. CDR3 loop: CASRTGTGGWGYTF. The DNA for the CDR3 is TGCGCCAGCAGGACCGGGACAGGGGGCTGGGGCTACACCTTC.

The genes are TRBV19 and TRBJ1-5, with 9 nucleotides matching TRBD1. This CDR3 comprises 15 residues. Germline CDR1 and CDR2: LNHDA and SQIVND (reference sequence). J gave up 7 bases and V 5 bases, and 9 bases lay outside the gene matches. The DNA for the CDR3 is TGTGCCAGTAGTCCAGAGGGACAGGGAGGGCAGCCCCAGCATTTT. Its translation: CASSPEGQGGQPQHF.

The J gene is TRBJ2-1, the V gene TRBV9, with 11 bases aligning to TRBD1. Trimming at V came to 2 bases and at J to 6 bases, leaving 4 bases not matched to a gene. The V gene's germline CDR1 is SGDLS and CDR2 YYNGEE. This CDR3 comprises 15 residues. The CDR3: CASSVGTGGGNEQFF. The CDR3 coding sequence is TGTGCCAGCAGCGTTGGGACAGGGGGAGGCAATGAGCAGTTCTTC.

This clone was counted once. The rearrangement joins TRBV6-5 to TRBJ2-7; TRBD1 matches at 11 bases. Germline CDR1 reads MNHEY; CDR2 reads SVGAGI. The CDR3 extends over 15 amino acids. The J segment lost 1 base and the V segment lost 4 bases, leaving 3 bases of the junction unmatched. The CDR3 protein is CASSLGTGGSYEQYF. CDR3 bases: TGTGCCAGCAGTTTGGGGACAGGGGGGTCCTACGAGCAGTACTTC.

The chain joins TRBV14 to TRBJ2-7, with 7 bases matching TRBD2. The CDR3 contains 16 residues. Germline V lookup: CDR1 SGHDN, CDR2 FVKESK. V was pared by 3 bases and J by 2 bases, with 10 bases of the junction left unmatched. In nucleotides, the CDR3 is TGTGCCAGCAGCCAGGGGAGGGGTGACCGACCCTACGAGCAGTACTTC. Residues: CASSQGRGDRPYEQYF.

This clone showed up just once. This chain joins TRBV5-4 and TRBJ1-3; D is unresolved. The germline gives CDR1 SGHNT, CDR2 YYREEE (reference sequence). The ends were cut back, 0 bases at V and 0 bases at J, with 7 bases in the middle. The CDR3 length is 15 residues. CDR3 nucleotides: TGTGCCAGCAGCTTGGGCCGCGGCTCTGGAAACACCATATATTTT. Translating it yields CASSLGRGSGNTIYF.

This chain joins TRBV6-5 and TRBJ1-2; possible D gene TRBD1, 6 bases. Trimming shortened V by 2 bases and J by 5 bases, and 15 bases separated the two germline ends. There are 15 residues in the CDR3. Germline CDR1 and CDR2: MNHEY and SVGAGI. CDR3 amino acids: CASSYGQRFDYGYTF. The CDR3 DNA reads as TGTGCCAGCAGTTACGGACAGAGATTCGATTATGGCTACACCTTC.

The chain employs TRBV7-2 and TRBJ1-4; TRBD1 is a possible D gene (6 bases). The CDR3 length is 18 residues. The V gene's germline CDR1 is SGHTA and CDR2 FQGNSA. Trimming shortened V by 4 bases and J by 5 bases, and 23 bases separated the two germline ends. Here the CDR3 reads CASSSTVGRGQKNEKLFF. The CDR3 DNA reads TGTGCCAGCAGCTCAACTGTTGGGCGCGGACAGAAGAATGAAAAACTGTTTTTT.

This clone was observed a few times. DNA of the CDR3: TGCGCCAGCAGTCACACAGGGTACGAGCAGTACTTC. Its translation: CASSHTGYEQYF. The chain carries TRBV4-3 and TRBJ2-7; D may be TRBD1 (6 bases). The V end was cut by 6 bases, the J end by 4 bases, with 10 bases between. Germline V gene sequence: CDR1 LGHNA, CDR2 YSLEER. The CDR3 extends over 12 amino acids.

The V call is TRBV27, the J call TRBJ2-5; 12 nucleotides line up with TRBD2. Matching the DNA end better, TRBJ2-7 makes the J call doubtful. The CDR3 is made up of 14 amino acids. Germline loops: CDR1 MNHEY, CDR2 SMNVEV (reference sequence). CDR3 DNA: TGTGCCAGCAGACTAGCGGGAGGAACCTACGAGCAGTACTTC. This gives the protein CASRLAGGTYEQYF.

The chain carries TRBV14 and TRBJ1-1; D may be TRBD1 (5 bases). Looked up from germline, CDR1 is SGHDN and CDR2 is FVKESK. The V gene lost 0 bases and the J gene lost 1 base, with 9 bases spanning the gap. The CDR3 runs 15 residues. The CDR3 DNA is TGTGCCAGCAGCCAAGATACAGGAGCGAACACTGAAGCTTTCTTT. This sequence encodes CASSQDTGANTEAFF. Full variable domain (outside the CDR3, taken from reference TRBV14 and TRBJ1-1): EAGVTQFPSHSVIEKGQTVTLRCDPISGHDNLYWYRRVMGKEIKFLLHFVKESKQDESGMPNNRFLAERTGGTYSTLKVQPAELEDSGVYFCASSQDTGANTEAFFGQGTRLTVV.

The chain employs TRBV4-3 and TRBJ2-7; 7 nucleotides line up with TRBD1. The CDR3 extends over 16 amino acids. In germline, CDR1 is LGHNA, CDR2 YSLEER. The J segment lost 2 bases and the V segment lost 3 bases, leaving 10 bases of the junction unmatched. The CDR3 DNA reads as TGCGCCAGCAGCCAGGCCTGGGACAGCCCTACCTACGAGCAGTACTTC. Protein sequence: CASSQAWDSPTYEQYF.

In DNA, the CDR3 is TGTGCCAGCAGTTCTTCCTTGGGGGACAAGGGCTACGAGCAGTACTTC. Its translation: CASSSSLGDKGYEQYF. This chain connects TRBV27 to TRBJ2-7, with D perhaps matching TRBD1 (6 bases). Germline loops: CDR1 MNHEY, CDR2 SMNVEV (reference sequence). The V end was cut by 4 bases, the J end by 3 bases, with 19 bases between. The CDR3 extends over 16 amino acids.

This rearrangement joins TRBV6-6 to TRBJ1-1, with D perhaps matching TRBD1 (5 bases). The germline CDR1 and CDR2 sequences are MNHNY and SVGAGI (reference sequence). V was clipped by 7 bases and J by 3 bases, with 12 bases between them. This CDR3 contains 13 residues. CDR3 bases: TGTGCCAGCAATTCGGACACTTACACTGAAGCTTTCTTT. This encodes CASNSDTYTEAFF.

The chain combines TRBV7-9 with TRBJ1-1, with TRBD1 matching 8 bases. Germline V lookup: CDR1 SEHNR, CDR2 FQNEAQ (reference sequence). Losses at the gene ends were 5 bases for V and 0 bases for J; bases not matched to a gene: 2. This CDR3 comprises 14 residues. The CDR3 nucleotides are TGTGCCAGCAGCCAGACAGGGGTGAACACTGAAGCTTTCTTT. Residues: CASSQTGVNTEAFF.

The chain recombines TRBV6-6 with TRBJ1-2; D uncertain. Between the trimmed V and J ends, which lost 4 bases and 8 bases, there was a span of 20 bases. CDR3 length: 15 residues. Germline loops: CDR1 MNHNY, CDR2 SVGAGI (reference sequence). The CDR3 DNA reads TGTGCCAGCAGTTTCATCTTCGGCGGCTCGGGGGGCTACACCTTC. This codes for CASSFIFGGSGGYTF.

The CDR3 DNA reads TGTGCCAGCAGCTTGCCCCCGGTCTTGGCTAGCGGCTCCTACGAGCAGTACTTC. It codes for CASSLPPVLASGSYEQYF. The rearrangement joins TRBV5-8 to TRBJ2-7, with TRBD2 matching over 7 bases. The CDR3 spans 18 residues. Germline V CDR1 and CDR2: SGHTS, YDEGEE. Germline trimming cut 1 base from V and 0 bases from J; bases unmatched to any gene: 13.

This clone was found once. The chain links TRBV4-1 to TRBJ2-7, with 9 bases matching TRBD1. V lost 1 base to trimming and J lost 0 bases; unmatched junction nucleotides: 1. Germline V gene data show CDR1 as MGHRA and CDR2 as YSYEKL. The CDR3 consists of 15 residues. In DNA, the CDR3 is TGCGCCAGCAGCCAAGGGGACAGGGTCTCCTACGAGCAGTACTTC. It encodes CASSQGDRVSYEQYF.

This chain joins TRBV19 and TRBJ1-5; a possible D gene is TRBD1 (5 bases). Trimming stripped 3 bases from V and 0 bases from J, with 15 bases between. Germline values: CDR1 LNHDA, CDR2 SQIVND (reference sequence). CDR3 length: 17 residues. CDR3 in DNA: TGTGCCAGTAGTATCAAGCCAGGGCCACTTAGCAATCAGCCCCAGCATTTT. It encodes CASSIKPGPLSNQPQHF.